This TCR beta chain came from a study of blood T cell repertoires in COVID-19. In the authors' workflow: Reference gene primer amplification in the assay estimated nucleated cell counts. The method was immunoSEQ multiplex PCR; TCRdb's version includes in-frame clones alone and lacks a portion of them. Clone size and V and J calls were adopted from that table, with D and trimming inferred from the DNA. In the table there are fewer than 250,000 clones, nearly 90% of which are singletons. CDR1 is SGHRS, CDR2 YFSETQ, per germline. The CDR3 loop spans 20 amino acids. The trim removed 0 bases at V and 1 base at J, leaving 7 bases unmatched.

Sequences were obtained from PBMCs or T cells enriched from blood (not recorded which). This chain links TRBV5-1 with TRBJ2-4; TRBD2 agrees at 16 bases. This sequence originates from a man aged 30-40 years who had recovered from COVID-19. In DNA, the CDR3 is TGCGCCAGCAGCTTGGGGTTCGGGACTAGCGGGGGGGCCGCCAAAAACATTCAGTACTTC. Translating it yields CASSLGFGTSGGAAKNIQYF.